A selection of T cell receptor beta chains follows, all from one sample in a study of CD4 T cells in relation to SARS-CoV-2 and coronaviruses. Assay: immunoSEQ multiplex PCR; the TCRdb copy retains only in-frame clones and omits some. The repertoire holds around 15,000 clones, with 60% to 80% as singletons. For these receptors, no antigen is known. Sequencing used CD4+ T cells from PBMCs, cultured in vitro. The receptor set was obtained from a human donor in good health. Both conserved end residues are part of each CDR3. D genes are given only for firm matches. The size of a clone is reported for some rows only, either as once, few or many, or as a class for expanded clones.

abundance	v_gene	j_gene	d_gene	CDR3nt	CDR3aa
-	TRBV10-1	TRBJ2-3	TRBD2	TGCGCCAGCAGTGATGGTAGCGGGCTGGCGACAGATACGCAGTATTTT	CASSDGSGLATDTQYF
-	TRBV19	TRBJ2-6	TRBD1	TGTGCCAGTAGCGGAGACAGGGCTTCTTCCGGGGCCAACGTCCTGACTTTC	CASSGDRASSGANVLTF
-	TRBV2	TRBJ1-2	-	TGTGCCAGCAGCCCGAGGGACGGCTACACCTTC	CASSPRDGYTF
-	TRBV6-6	TRBJ2-2	TRBD1	TGTGCCAGCAAGACAGGGGCTCGCACCGGGGAGCTGTTTTTT	CASKTGARTGELFF
-	TRBV2	TRBJ2-5	-	TGTGCCAGCTCTGGGGCCGCAGAACAAGAGACCCAGTACTTC	CASSGAAEQETQYF
-	TRBV30	TRBJ1-1	-	TGTGCCTGGAGAAACAGGGATGGAGCTTTCTTT	CAWRNRDGAFF
-	TRBV6-6	TRBJ2-1	-	TGTGCCAGCAGCCCCACTAGCAGAAGCTCCTACAATGAGCAGTTCTTC	CASSPTSRSSYNEQFF
few	TRBV5-5	TRBJ1-1	-	TGTGCCAGCACCTGGGACAAGTCAAACACTGAAGCTTTCTTT	CASTWDKSNTEAFF
few	TRBV5-4	TRBJ2-2	-	TGTGCCAGCAGCGAGGGGACCACCGGGGAGCTGTTTTTT	CASSEGTTGELFF
-	TRBV4-2	TRBJ2-1	TRBD2	TGTGCCAGCAGCCCGGTGACTAGCGGGAGGGCCGGGGGGAATGAGCAGTTCTTC	CASSPVTSGRAGGNEQFF
few	TRBV9	TRBJ2-2	-	TGTGCCAGCAGCGTAGAGGACACCGGGGAGCTGTTTTTT	CASSVEDTGELFF
once	TRBV12-5	TRBJ1-1	-	TGTGCTAGTGGCCTGACAAGGCCGAACACTGAAGCTTTCTTT	CASGLTRPNTEAFF
-	TRBV29-1	TRBJ1-2	TRBD1	TGCAGCGTCGCCGGGACAGGCTTAGGGGGCTACACCTTC	CSVAGTGLGGYTF
-	TRBV19	TRBJ2-7	-	TGTGCCACCTCAGGGGGGGCGAGCGGAGAGCAGTACTTC	CATSGGASGEQYF
-	TRBV19	TRBJ2-3	-	TGTGCCAGTAGTAAAGACTGGCGGGACGCAGATACGCAGTATTTT	CASSKDWRDADTQYF
-	TRBV7-9	TRBJ2-3	-	TGTGCCAGCAGCTTAGGGGGACCAGATACGCAGTATTTT	CASSLGGPDTQYF
-	TRBV4-1	TRBJ2-7	TRBD2	TGCGCCAGCAGCCAAGTGGCGGGAGGGCCCTACGAGCAGTACTTC	CASSQVAGGPYEQYF
-	TRBV28	TRBJ2-6	-	TGTGCCAGCAGTACGGGCAGTCTCTCTGGGGCCAACGTCCTGACTTTC	CASSTGSLSGANVLTF
-	TRBV7-2	TRBJ2-7	TRBD2	TGTGCCAGCAGCGCCGGACTAGCGGGAGGCCTCAACTACGAGCAGTACTTC	CASSAGLAGGLNYEQYF
-	TRBV10-2	TRBJ2-1	-	TGCGCCAGCAGCGCAGGACCCTCCTACAATGAGCAGTTCTTC	CASSAGPSYNEQFF
-	TRBV3-1/TRBV3-2	TRBJ2-3	-	TGTGCCAGCAGCCAAGAACTTCGACAGGTCACAGATACGCAGTATTTT	CASSQELRQVTDTQYF
-	TRBV7-2	TRBJ1-5	-	TGTGCCAGCAGCTTCTGGCGTTCGAACCTTATTCAGCCCCAGCATTTT	CASSFWRSNLIQPQHF
few	TRBV2	TRBJ1-3	-	TGTGCCCGCAGGGAGAGCTCTGGAAACACCATATATTTT	CARRESSGNTIYF
-	TRBV19	TRBJ1-2	-	TGTGCCAGTAGGGAGGGTGGATTCGGTGGCTACACCTTC	CASREGGFGGYTF
-	TRBV30	TRBJ2-7	-	TGTGCCTGGAGCACTGGATGGGGGAACGAGCAGTACTTC	CAWSTGWGNEQYF
-	TRBV9	TRBJ2-3	-	TGTGCCAGCAGCGTAGATGGGGGTCGCACAGATACGCAGTATTTT	CASSVDGGRTDTQYF
few	TRBV20-1	TRBJ2-7	-	TGCAGTGCGGGGACAAACCACGAGCAGTACTTC	CSAGTNHEQYF
-	TRBV18	TRBJ2-2	-	TGTGCCAGCTCACCAATGAGGGCCCCCGGGGAGCTGTTTTTT	CASSPMRAPGELFF
-	TRBV4-1	TRBJ2-2	TRBD1	TGCGCCAGCAGCCAATACGCGGGACAGGGATTGGCCGGGGAGCTGTTTTTT	CASSQYAGQGLAGELFF
-	TRBV12-3/TRBV12-4	TRBJ1-1	TRBD1	TGTGCCAGCACCGTTACAGGGGCCGATAAAGCTTTCTTT	CASTVTGADKAFF
-	TRBV7-9	TRBJ1-5	TRBD1	TGTGCCAGCAGTTCGGGACAGGATGGTACTCAGCCCCAGCATTTT	CASSSGQDGTQPQHF
-	TRBV5-1	TRBJ1-2	TRBD1	TGCGCCAGCAGCTCTCCGGGACAGGGGAGTGGTGGCTACACCTTC	CASSSPGQGSGGYTF
-	TRBV6-5	TRBJ1-1	-	TGTGCCAGCAGAGTATTTCAGTACACTGAAGCTTTCTTT	CASRVFQYTEAFF
-	TRBV3-1/TRBV3-2	TRBJ1-6	-	TGTGCCAGCAGCCAAGGACGTTTTAATTCACCCCTCCACTTT	CASSQGRFNSPLHF
-	TRBV15	TRBJ2-1	TRBD2	TGTGCCACCAGCAGAGTAGCGGGAGGGGTAAATGAGCAGTTCTTC	CATSRVAGGVNEQFF
-	TRBV28	TRBJ1-6	TRBD1	TGTGCCAGCAGATCCGGGACAGGGGATTCACCCCTCCACTTT	CASRSGTGDSPLHF
-	TRBV28	TRBJ1-6	-	TGTGCCAGCAGTTCACCAGGAGTTAATTCACCCCTCCACTTT	CASSSPGVNSPLHF
-	TRBV20-1	TRBJ2-5	-	TGCAGTGCTCGAAAAAAGGAGACCCAGTACTTC	CSARKKETQYF
-	TRBV27	TRBJ2-5	-	TGTGCCAGCAGTTCGTCCCGGACAAGGCCTGAGACCCAGTACTTC	CASSSSRTRPETQYF
-	TRBV3-1/TRBV3-2	TRBJ2-5	-	TGTGCCAGCAGCCAAAGGCTAGAGACCCAGTACTTC	CASSQRLETQYF
-	TRBV3-1/TRBV3-2	TRBJ2-1	-	TGTGCCAGCAGCCAAGGAAGGAGCTCCTACAATGAGCAGTTCTTC	CASSQGRSSYNEQFF
-	TRBV4-1	TRBJ1-1	-	TGCGCCAGCACGGGAGCGGGCAAGTTGAACACTGAAGCTTTCTTT	CASTGAGKLNTEAFF
-	TRBV12-3/TRBV12-4	TRBJ1-5	-	TGTGCCAGCTGTGCTCATAGCAATCAGCCCCAGCATTTT	CASCAHSNQPQHF
-	TRBV27	TRBJ1-6	-	TGTGCCAGCAGTTTATCTACTCTTTCACCCCTCCACTTT	CASSLSTLSPLHF
-	TRBV5-1	TRBJ1-2	-	TGCGCCAGCACACTCCGACCGGGAGGGGTTAACTATGGCTACACCTTC	CASTLRPGGVNYGYTF
-	TRBV7-9	TRBJ1-2	-	TGTGCCAGCAGTCTTTACCCCACGTTCTACTATGGCTACACCTTC	CASSLYPTFYYGYTF
few	TRBV7-9	TRBJ2-7	-	TGTGCCAGCAGCTTAATAGGGGGGACTTACGAGCAGTACTTC	CASSLIGGTYEQYF
-	TRBV19	TRBJ2-1	TRBD2	TGTGCCAGTAGTATTAGCGGGACTAGCGGGAGCGATGAGCAGTTCTTC	CASSISGTSGSDEQFF
-	TRBV5-1	TRBJ1-4	-	TGCGCCAGCAGCTTGGCTTTGGGGGGCACTAATGAAAAACTGTTTTTT	CASSLALGGTNEKLFF
-	TRBV27	TRBJ2-7	TRBD2	TGTGCCAGCAGGCGACTAGCGGGATTCCCCTCGGAGCAGTACTTC	CASRRLAGFPSEQYF
-	TRBV18	TRBJ1-1	-	TGTGCCAGCAAAACCACCGCCAGAATTCCTGAAGCTTTCTTT	CASKTTARIPEAFF
-	TRBV7-8	TRBJ1-4	-	TGTGCCAGCAGCGCTATGTGGGGCCTCGGGAATGAAAAACTGTTTTTT	CASSAMWGLGNEKLFF